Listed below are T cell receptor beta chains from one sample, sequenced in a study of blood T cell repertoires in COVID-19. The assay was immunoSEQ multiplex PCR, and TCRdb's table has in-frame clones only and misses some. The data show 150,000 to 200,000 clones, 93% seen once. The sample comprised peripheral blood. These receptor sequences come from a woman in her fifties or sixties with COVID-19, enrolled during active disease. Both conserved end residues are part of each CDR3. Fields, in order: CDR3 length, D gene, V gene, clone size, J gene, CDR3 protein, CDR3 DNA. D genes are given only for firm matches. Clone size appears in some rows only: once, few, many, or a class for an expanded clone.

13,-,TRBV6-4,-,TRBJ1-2,CASSPESNYGYTF,TGTGCCAGCAGCCCGGAGTCTAACTATGGCTACACCTTC
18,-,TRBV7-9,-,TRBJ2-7,CASSLAGEGQTVKYEQYF,TGTGCCAGCAGCTTAGCCGGAGAGGGCCAAACCGTGAAGTACGAGCAGTACTTC
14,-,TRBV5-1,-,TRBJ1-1,CASSLEGERTEAFF,TGCGCCAGCAGCTTGGAGGGGGAGAGGACTGAAGCTTTCTTT
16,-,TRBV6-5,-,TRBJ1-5,CASSYSSQAINQPQHF,TGTGCCAGCAGTTACTCATCACAGGCTATCAATCAGCCCCAGCATTTT
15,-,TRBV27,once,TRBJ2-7,CASSKGAVPTYEQYF,TGTGCCAGCAGCAAAGGGGCAGTACCCACCTACGAGCAGTACTTC
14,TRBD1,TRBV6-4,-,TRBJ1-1,CASSVDRGSTEAFF,TGTGCCAGCAGTGTGGACAGGGGGTCCACTGAAGCTTTCTTT
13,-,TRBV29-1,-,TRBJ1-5,CSVRGESNQPQHF,TGCAGCGTTCGGGGGGAAAGCAATCAGCCCCAGCATTTT
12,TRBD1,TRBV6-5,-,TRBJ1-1,CASSSTGEEAFF,TGTGCCAGCAGTAGTACAGGGGAGGAGGCTTTCTTT
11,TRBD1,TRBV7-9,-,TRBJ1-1,CASSYGQGAFF,TGTGCCAGCAGCTACGGACAGGGGGCTTTCTTT
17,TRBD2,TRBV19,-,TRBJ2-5,CASSMRLAGGLTETQYF,TGTGCCAGTAGTATGAGACTAGCGGGGGGGCTAACAGAGACCCAGTACTTC
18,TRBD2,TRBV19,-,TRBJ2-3,CASSVLVPSGGSTDTQYF,TGTGCCAGTAGTGTCCTCGTCCCTAGCGGGGGAAGCACAGATACGCAGTATTTT
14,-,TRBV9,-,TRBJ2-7,CASSVEGLAYEQYF,TGTGCCAGCAGCGTTGAGGGATTGGCCTACGAGCAGTACTTC
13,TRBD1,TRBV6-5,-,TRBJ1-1,CASRTGKGTEAFF,TGTGCCAGCAGGACAGGGAAGGGCACTGAAGCTTTCTTT